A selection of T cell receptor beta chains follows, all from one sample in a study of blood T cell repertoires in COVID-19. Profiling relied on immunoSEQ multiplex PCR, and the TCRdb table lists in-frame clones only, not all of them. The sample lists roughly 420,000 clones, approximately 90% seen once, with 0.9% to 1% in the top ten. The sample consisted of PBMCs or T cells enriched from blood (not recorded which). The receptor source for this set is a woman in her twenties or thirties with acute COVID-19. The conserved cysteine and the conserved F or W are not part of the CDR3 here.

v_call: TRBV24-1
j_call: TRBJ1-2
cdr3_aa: ATSDFSGDYYGYT

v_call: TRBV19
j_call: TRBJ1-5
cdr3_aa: ASSTPSRGSNQPQH

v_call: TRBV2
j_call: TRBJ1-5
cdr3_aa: ASSGQFNQPQH

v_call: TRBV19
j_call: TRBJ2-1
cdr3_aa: ASSITGGSYNEQF

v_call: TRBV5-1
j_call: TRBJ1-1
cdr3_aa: ASSFAGTGHTEAF

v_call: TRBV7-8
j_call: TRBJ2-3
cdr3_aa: ASRRELAGTSTDTQY

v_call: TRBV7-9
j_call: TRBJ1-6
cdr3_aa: ASSLSGGQGNSPLH

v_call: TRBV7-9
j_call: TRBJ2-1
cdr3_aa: ASSLPTGDNEQF

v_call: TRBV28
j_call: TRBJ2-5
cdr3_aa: ASSLRQGVETQY

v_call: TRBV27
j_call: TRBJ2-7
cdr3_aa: ASSFSGQFYEQY

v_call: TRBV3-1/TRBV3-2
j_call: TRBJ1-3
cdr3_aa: ASSQGVTIY

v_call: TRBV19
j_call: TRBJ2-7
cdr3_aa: ASRGGEADYEQY

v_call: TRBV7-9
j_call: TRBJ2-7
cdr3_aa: ASSFQDRSGEQY

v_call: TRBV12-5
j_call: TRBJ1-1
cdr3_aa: ASGLVRVMNTEAF

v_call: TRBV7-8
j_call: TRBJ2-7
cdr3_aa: ASSLNRYYEQY

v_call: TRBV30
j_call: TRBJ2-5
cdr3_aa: AWSYSTGGAETQY

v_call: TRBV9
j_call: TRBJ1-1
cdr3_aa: ASRGQGNTEAF

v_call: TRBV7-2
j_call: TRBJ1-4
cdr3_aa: ASSSPGSLSEKLF

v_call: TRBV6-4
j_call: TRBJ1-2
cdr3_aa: ASPWGRRGYT

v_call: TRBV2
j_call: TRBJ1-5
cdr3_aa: ASDRGNNQPQH

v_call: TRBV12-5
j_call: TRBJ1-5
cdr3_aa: ASGFESGGHQPQH

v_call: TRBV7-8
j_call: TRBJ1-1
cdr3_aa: ASNPRTSAEAF

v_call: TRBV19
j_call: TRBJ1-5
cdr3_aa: ASTLDSNQPQH

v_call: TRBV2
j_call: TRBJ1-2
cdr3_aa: ASLNRGQDYGYT

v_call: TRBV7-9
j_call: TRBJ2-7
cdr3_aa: ASSPRVGYEQY